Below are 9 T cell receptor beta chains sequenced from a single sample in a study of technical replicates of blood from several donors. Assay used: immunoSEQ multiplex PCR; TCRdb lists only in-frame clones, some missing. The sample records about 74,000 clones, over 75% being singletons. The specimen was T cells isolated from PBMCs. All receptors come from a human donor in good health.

CDR3 sequence: CSVGQGGIREKLFF. CDR3 sequence (DNA): TGCAGCGTTGGACAGGGGGGGATCAGGGAAAAACTGTTTTTT. The chain uses TRBV29-1 and TRBJ1-4; 9 nucleotides agree with TRBD1. The V gene's germline CDR1 is SQVTM and CDR2 ANQGSEA. After removal of 4 bases from V and 8 bases from J, the junction contained 8 bases not matched to a gene. The CDR3 is made up of 14 amino acids. Drawing the rest from reference TRBV29-1 and TRBJ1-4, the complete variable domain is SAVISQKPSRDICQRGTSLTIQCQVDSQVTMMFWYRQQPGQSLTLIATANQGSEATYESGFVIDKFPISRPNLTFSTLTVSNMSPEDSSIYLCSVGQGGIREKLFFGSGTQLSVL.

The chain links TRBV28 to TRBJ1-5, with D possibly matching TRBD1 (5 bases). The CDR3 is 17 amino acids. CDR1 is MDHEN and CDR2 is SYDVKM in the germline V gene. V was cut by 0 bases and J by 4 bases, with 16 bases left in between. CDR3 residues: CASSLWRRDGVNQPQHF. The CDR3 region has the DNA TGTGCCAGCAGTTTATGGCGGAGGGACGGGGTAAATCAGCCCCAGCATTTT.

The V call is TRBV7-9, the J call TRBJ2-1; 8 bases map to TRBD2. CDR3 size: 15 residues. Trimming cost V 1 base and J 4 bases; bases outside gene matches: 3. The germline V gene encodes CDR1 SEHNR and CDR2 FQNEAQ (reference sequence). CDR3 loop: CASSLGLAGYNEQFF. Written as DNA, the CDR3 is TGTGCCAGCAGCTTAGGGCTAGCGGGTTACAATGAGCAGTTCTTC. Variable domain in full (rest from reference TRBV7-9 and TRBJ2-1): DTGVSQNPRHKITKRGQNVTFRCDPISEHNRLYWYRQTLGQGPEFLTYFQNEAQLEKSRLLSDRFSAERPKGSFSTLEIQRTEQGDSAMYLCASSLGLAGYNEQFFGPGTRLTVL.

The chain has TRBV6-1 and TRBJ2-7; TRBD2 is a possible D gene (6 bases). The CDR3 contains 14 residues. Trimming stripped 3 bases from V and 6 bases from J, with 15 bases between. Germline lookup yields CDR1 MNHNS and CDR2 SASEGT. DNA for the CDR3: TGTGCCAGCAGTGACCCGGGACGGGGACTCGAGCAGTACTTC. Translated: CASSDPGRGLEQYF.

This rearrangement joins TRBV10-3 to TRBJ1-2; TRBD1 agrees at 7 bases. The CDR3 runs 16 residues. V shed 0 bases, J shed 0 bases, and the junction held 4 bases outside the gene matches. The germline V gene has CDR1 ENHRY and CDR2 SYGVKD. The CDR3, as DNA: TGTGCCATCAGTGAGTCCTCCGGGACAGCTAACTATGGCTACACCTTC. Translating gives CAISESSGTANYGYTF.

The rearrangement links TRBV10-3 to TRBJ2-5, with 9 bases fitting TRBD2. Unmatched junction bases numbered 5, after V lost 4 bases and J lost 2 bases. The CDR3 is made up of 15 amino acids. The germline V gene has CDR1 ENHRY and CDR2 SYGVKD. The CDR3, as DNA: TGTGCCATCAGTGGGGCTACTAGCGGGCAAGAGACCCAGTACTTC. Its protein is CAISGATSGQETQYF.

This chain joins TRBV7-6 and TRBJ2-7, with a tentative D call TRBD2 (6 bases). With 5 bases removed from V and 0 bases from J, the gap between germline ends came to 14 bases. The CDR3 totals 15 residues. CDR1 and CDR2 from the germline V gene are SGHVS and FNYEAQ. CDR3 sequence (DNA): TGTGCCAGCAGCCCGGAGGGTACCGACTCCTACGAGCAGTACTTC. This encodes CASSPEGTDSYEQYF.

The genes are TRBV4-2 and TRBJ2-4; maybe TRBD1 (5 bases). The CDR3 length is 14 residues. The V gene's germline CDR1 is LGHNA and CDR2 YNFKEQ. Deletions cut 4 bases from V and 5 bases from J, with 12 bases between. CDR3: CASSRQGLENIQYF. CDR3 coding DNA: TGTGCCAGCAGCCGGCAGGGATTAGAAAACATTCAGTACTTC.

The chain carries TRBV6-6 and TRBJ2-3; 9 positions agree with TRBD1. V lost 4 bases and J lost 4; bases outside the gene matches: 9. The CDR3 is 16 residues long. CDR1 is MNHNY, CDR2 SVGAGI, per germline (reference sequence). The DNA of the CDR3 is TGTGCCAGCAGTTCCCGGGGACAGGGTGTTTCAGATACGCAGTATTTT. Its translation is CASSSRGQGVSDTQYF.